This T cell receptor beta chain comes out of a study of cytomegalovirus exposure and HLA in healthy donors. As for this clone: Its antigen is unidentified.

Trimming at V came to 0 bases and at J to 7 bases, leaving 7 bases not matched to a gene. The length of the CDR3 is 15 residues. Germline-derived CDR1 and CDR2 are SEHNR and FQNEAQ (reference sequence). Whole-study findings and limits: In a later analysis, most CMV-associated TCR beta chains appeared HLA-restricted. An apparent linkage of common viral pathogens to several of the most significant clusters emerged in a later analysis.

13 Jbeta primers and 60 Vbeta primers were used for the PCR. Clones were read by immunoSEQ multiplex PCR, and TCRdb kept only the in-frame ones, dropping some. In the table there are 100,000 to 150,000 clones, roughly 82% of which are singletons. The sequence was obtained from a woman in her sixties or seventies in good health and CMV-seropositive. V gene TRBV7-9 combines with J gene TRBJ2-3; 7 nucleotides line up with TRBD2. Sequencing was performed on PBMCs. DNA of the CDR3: TGTGCCAGCAGCTTAGCCGGGACTACGCAAAATACGCAGTATTTT. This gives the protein CASSLAGTTQNTQYF.